These T cell receptor beta chains were read from a single sample in a study of patients and donors after allogeneic stem cell transplantation. A single record per CDR3 protein comes from TCRdb applying MiXCR to the RT-PCR reads. The table lists hundreds of thousands of distinct CDR3 sequences, 16% of them singletons. The material sequenced was blood, either unsorted or a sorted T cell fraction (not recorded which). The receptors shown here come from a human donor who was either an allogeneic HSCT recipient or a stem cell or donor lymphocyte infusion donor (not recorded which). It is not recorded whose cells these are; they may come from a transplant donor. CDR3s include the opening cysteine and the closing phenylalanine or tryptophan. A D gene is named only where the DNA matches it firmly. Expanded clones are given a class, and other clones once, few, many or no size at all.

j_gene	v_gene	d_gene	abundance	CDR3nt	CDR3aa
TRBJ2-7	TRBV12-3/TRBV12-4	NA	many	TGTGCCAGCAGTAGTCCCGTGGGCACCTCCTACGAGCAGTACTTC	CASSSPVGTSYEQYF
TRBJ2-2	TRBV6-1	TRBD2	NA	TGTGCCAGCAGAATAGCGGGGGGCGGAGAGGAGCTGTTTTTT	CASRIAGGGEELFF
TRBJ1-1	TRBV2	NA	NA	TGTGCCAGCACCACACGGGGGACTGAAGCTTTCTTT	CASTTRGTEAFF
TRBJ1-2	TRBV5-5	TRBD1	NA	TGTGCCAGCAGCTTGGCCGGCCGAGACAGGGGGGCCTATGGCTACACCTTC	CASSLAGRDRGAYGYTF
TRBJ2-7	TRBV4-3	NA	NA	TGCGCCAGCAGCCAAGGGACTACCTACGAGCAGTACTTC	CASSQGTTYEQYF
TRBJ1-4	TRBV15	NA	few	TGTGCCACCAGCAGGACAAGACCAGGGGCGGCTAATGAAAAACTGTTTTTT	CATSRTRPGAANEKLFF
TRBJ1-6	TRBV4-1	TRBD1	NA	TGCGCCAGCAGCCAAAACAAACAGGGGTTTGATATCGGTTCACCCCTCCACTTT	CASSQNKQGFDIGSPLHF
TRBJ2-7	TRBV29-1	NA	many	TGCAGCGGACGGGAAAGCTACGAGCAGTACTTC	CSGRESYEQYF
TRBJ1-1	TRBV29-1	NA	NA	TGCAGCGCCGCAGGGGTTGGTCCTGAAGCTTTCTTT	CSAAGVGPEAFF
TRBJ1-3	TRBV12-3/TRBV12-4	TRBD1	many	TGTGCCAGCAGTTTCGACAGGGGAGGATTAGGAAACACCATATATTTT	CASSFDRGGLGNTIYF
TRBJ2-2	TRBV9	NA	NA	TGTGCCAGCAGCGACCACAGGGCTTACACCGGGGAGCTGTTTTTT	CASSDHRAYTGELFF
TRBJ2-1	TRBV20-1	NA	NA	TGCAGTGCTCCCCGGCGGACGAACGGTGAGCAGTTCTTC	CSAPRRTNGEQFF
TRBJ1-5	TRBV30	NA	few	TGTGCCTGGAGTGTACCAGGGAACAATCAGCCCCAGCATTTT	CAWSVPGNNQPQHF
TRBJ2-7	TRBV12-3/TRBV12-4	TRBD2	NA	TGTGCCAGCAGTGCACCCTCGGGACTAGCACCGCTTAAACCCTACGAGCAGTACTTC	CASSAPSGLAPLKPYEQYF
TRBJ2-3	TRBV20-1	NA	NA	TGCAGTGCTCGTTGGAGCACAGATACGCAGTATTTT	CSARWSTDTQYF
TRBJ2-3	TRBV6-2/TRBV6-3	NA	NA	TGTGCCAGCAACAGCCATCGGGGGTCCACAGATACGCAGTATTTT	CASNSHRGSTDTQYF
TRBJ2-3	TRBV29-1	TRBD2	NA	TGCAGCGTGGGGGGTATTGTAGGCGGGAGAACAGATACGCAGTATTTT	CSVGGIVGGRTDTQYF
TRBJ1-6	TRBV7-2	NA	few	TGTGCCAGCAGCTTAAACGGCGCCAGGGGAGATTCACCCCTCCACTTT	CASSLNGARGDSPLHF
TRBJ2-3	TRBV28	TRBD1	NA	TGTGCCAGCAGCCTTTTGGCGGGCAGGGGGAGCACAGATACGCAGTATTTT	CASSLLAGRGSTDTQYF
TRBJ2-5	TRBV28	TRBD1	few	TGTGCCAGCATTCCCGCAGGGGGTTGGCAAGAGACCCAGTACTTC	CASIPAGGWQETQYF
TRBJ2-4	TRBV2	NA	few	TGTGCCAGCAGTTTCCTCAGAGAAAACATTCAGTACTTC	CASSFLRENIQYF
TRBJ2-1	TRBV7-2	TRBD2	NA	TGTGCCAGCAGCTTACCAGCGGGAGCCTACAATGAGCAGTTCTTC	CASSLPAGAYNEQFF
TRBJ2-3	TRBV6-2/TRBV6-3	TRBD2	few	TGTGCCAGCAGTTACTCGACCACTAGCGGGGGGGCCTTAGATACGCAGTATTTT	CASSYSTTSGGALDTQYF
TRBJ1-2	TRBV5-1	TRBD1	many	TGCGCCAGCAGCTCGGGACAGCGAATTTCCTATGGCTACACCTTC	CASSSGQRISYGYTF
TRBJ1-1	TRBV5-6	NA	few	TGTGCCAGCAGCTATGACACTGAAGCTTTCTTT	CASSYDTEAFF
TRBJ1-1	TRBV5-1	NA	NA	TGCGCCAGCAGGTGGGAGGGGACGAACACTGAAGCTTTCTTT	CASRWEGTNTEAFF
TRBJ2-2	TRBV4-2	TRBD2	many	TGTGCCAGCAGCCAAGATAAGGTAGCGGGAGAGGACACCGGGGAGCTGTTTTTT	CASSQDKVAGEDTGELFF
TRBJ2-6	TRBV20-1	NA	few	TGCAGTGCGGGACGCCTCTCTGGGGCCAACGTCCTGACTTTC	CSAGRLSGANVLTF
TRBJ1-1	TRBV4-1	TRBD1	many	TGCGCCAGCAGCCGCCCAGACAGGGTGAACACTGAAGCTTTCTTT	CASSRPDRVNTEAFF
TRBJ2-1	TRBV27	NA	few	TGTGCCAGCAGTTTTGAGAGTAGGTTCAATGAGCAGTTCTTC	CASSFESRFNEQFF
TRBJ1-6	TRBV20-1	NA	NA	TGCAGTGCTAGAGGCACCCCCGGGCCGCGCGGGACCCTCCACTTT	CSARGTPGPRGTLHF
TRBJ1-1	TRBV11-3	TRBD1	NA	TGTGCCAGCAGCCAAAAAAGCTGGACAGGCAACACTGAAGCTTTCTTT	CASSQKSWTGNTEAFF
TRBJ2-7	TRBV24-1	NA	NA	TGTGCCACCAGTGATGCCGAGAGTGGTAGCGAGCAGTACTTC	CATSDAESGSEQYF
TRBJ2-7	TRBV5-8	TRBD1	few	TGTGCCAGCAGCTACGACAGGGGGCCCTACGAGCAGTACTTC	CASSYDRGPYEQYF
TRBJ1-5	TRBV12-3/TRBV12-4	NA	few	TGTGCCAGCAGCCAGCGGTATAGCAATCAGCCCCAGCATTTT	CASSQRYSNQPQHF
TRBJ1-5	TRBV19	NA	few	TGTGCCAGTAGAAGCCGGTTTAGGAGCAATCAGCCCCAGCATTTT	CASRSRFRSNQPQHF
TRBJ2-3	TRBV5-4	TRBD2	NA	TGTGCCAGCAGTAGACTAGCGGGGGGGCAGGGAGATACGCAGTATTTT	CASSRLAGGQGDTQYF
TRBJ1-3	TRBV12-3/TRBV12-4	NA	few	TGTGCCAGCCGGGGGAAGGGTCGGAACACCATATATTTT	CASRGKGRNTIYF
TRBJ2-7	TRBV2	NA	few	TGTGCCAGCAGTGAAGCTTTGAAAGGGGGGTACGAGCAGTACTTC	CASSEALKGGYEQYF
TRBJ2-3	TRBV29-1	NA	few	TGCAGCGTTGTCTACAGAACTAGCACAGATACGCAGTATTTT	CSVVYRTSTDTQYF
TRBJ1-5	TRBV19	NA	few	TGTGCCAGAACTTTGGGGAGGGAGAACAATCAGCCCCAGCATTTT	CARTLGRENNQPQHF
TRBJ1-1	TRBV5-1	NA	NA	TGCGCCAGCAGCATAACACGACGGCAGGGTTTTACTGAAGCTTTCTTT	CASSITRRQGFTEAFF
TRBJ2-7	TRBV29-1	TRBD2	NA	TGCAGCGTGGACTATTTGGGACTAGCGGGAGAGCAGTACTTC	CSVDYLGLAGEQYF
TRBJ1-2	TRBV3-1	NA	NA	TGTGCCAGCAGCCATGAGGACCCCGCTAACTATGGCTACACCTTC	CASSHEDPANYGYTF
TRBJ2-4	TRBV4-1	NA	many	TGCGCCAGCAGCCAAGATGACCGGACTACCAATATTCAGTACTTC	CASSQDDRTTNIQYF
TRBJ2-1	TRBV11-3	NA	once	TGTGCCAGCAGCGCCGACCCGGCCAGGGCCCATGAGCAGTTCTTC	CASSADPARAHEQFF
TRBJ1-2	TRBV5-1	NA	NA	TGCGCCAGCAGCTTCTCCGGACAGCTCCGCTCTAACTATGGCTACACCTTC	CASSFSGQLRSNYGYTF
TRBJ2-1	TRBV6-2/TRBV6-3	TRBD2	NA	TGTGCCAGCCGGACGGGGGGGGGCGCAGGGCCCTACAATGAGCAGTTCTTC	CASRTGGGAGPYNEQFF
TRBJ1-1	TRBV7-2	NA	few	TGTGCCAGCAGCTTAGCAGGGTTCTACACTGAAGCTTTCTTT	CASSLAGFYTEAFF
TRBJ2-2	TRBV11-2	NA	NA	TGTGCCAGCAGCTTGATGGGGTTCACCGGGGAGCTGTTTTTT	CASSLMGFTGELFF
TRBJ1-2	TRBV4-1	NA	NA	TGCGCCAGCAGCCAAGCACCCCTGACATATGGCTACACCTTC	CASSQAPLTYGYTF
TRBJ1-2	TRBV29-1	NA	NA	TGCAGCGTTGACCGACGGGATGGCTACACCTTC	CSVDRRDGYTF
TRBJ1-6	TRBV20-1	NA	once	TGCAGTGCTCGTCCACACGGGCCGAGATATAATTCACCCCTCCACTTT	CSARPHGPRYNSPLHF
TRBJ2-5	TRBV12-3/TRBV12-4	NA	many	TGTGCCAGCAGTGGACGGGGGAAAGAGACCCAGTACTTC	CASSGRGKETQYF
TRBJ2-7	TRBV7-2	NA	many	TGTGCCAGCGCGCGTAACTACGAGCAGTACTTC	CASARNYEQYF
TRBJ2-6	TRBV20-1	NA	NA	TGCAGTGCTAGAGATGGGGCCTCTGGGGCCAACGTCCTGACTTTC	CSARDGASGANVLTF
TRBJ2-2	TRBV20-1	NA	few	TGCAGTGCCTGGAGGGACACCGGGGAGCTGTTTTTT	CSAWRDTGELFF